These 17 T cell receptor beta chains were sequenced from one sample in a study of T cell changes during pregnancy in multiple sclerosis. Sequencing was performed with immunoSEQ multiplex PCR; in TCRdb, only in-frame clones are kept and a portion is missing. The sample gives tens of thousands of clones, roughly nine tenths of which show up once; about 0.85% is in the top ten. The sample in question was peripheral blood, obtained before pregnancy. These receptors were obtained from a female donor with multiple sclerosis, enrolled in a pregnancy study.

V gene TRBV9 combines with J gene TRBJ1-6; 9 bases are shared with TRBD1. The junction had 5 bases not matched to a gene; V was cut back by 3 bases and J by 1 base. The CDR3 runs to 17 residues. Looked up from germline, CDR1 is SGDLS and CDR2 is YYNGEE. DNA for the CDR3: TGTGCCAGCAGCGGTTCCGGGACAGGGTCCTATAATTCACCCCTCCACTTT. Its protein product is CASSGSGTGSYNSPLHF.

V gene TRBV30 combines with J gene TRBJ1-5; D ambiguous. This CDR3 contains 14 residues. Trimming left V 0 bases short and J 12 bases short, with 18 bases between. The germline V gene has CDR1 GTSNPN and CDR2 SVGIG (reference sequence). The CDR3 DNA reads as TGTGCCTGGAGTGTTTCTTACGGGGTGGTGCACCAGCATTTT. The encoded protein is CAWSVSYGVVHQHF.

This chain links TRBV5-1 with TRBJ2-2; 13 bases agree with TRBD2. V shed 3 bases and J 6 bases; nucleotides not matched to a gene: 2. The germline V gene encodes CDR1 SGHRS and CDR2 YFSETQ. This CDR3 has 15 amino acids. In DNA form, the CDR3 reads TGCGCCAGCAGCTCCGGACTAGCGGGGGCCGGGGAGCTGTTTTTT. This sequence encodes CASSSGLAGAGELFF.

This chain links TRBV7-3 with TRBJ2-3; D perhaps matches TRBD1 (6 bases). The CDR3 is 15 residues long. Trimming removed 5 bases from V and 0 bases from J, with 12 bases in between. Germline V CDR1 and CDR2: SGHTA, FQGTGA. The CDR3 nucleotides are TGTGCCAGCAGCGAGGACAGTTCTAGCACAGATACGCAGTATTTT. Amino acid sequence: CASSEDSSSTDTQYF.

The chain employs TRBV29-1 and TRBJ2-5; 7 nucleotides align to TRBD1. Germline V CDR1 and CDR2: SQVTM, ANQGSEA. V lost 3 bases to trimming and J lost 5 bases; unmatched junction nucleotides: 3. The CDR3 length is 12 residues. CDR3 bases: TGCAGCGTTGAGAACAGGGGTGAGACCCAGTACTTC. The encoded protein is CSVENRGETQYF.

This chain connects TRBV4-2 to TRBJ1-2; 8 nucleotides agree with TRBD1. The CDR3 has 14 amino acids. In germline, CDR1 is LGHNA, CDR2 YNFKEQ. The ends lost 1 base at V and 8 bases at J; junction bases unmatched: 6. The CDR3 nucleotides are TGTGCCAGCAGCCAAGGGGGACAGGCATGGGGCTACACCTTC. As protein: CASSQGGQAWGYTF.

Here the CDR3 DNA reads TGTGCTCGAGGGCCGGGAGGGGACCAGCCCCAGCATTTT. Amino acid sequence: CARGPGGDQPQHF. V and J are TRBV30 and TRBJ1-5, with D possibly TRBD1 on 5 matching bases. The CDR3 contains 13 residues. The V gene's germline CDR1 is GTSNPN and CDR2 SVGIG (reference sequence).

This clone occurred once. The CDR3 DNA reads TGTGCCAGCAGCCCACCGGGACTAGCGGGGGGGAATGAGCAGTTCTTC. Amino acids: CASSPPGLAGGNEQFF. The chain combines TRBV7-9 with TRBJ2-1; TRBD2 matches 16 bases. This CDR3 region has 16 residues. Germline V gives CDR1 SEHNR, CDR2 FQNEAQ (reference sequence). V was clipped by 5 bases and J by 7 bases; unmatched bases: 5.

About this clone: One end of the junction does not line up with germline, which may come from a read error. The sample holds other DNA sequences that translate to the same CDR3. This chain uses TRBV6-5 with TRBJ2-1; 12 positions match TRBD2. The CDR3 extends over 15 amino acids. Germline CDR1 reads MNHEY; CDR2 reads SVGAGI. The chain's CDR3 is CASRKTSGGYNEQFF. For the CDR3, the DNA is TGCGCCAGCAGGAAGACTAGCGGGGGCTACAATGAGCAGTTCTTC.

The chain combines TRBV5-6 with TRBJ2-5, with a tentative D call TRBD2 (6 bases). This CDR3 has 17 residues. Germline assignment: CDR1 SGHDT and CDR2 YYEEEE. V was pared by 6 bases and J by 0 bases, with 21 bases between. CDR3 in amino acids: CASTPTAGRRYQETQYF. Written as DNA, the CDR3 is TGTGCCAGCACCCCAACCGCGGGGAGGCGATACCAAGAGACCCAGTACTTC. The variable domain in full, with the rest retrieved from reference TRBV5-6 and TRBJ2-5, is DAGVTQSPTHLIKTRGQQVTLRCSPKSGHDTVSWYQQALGQGPQFIFQYYEEEERQRGNFPDRFSGHQFPNYSSELNVNALLLGDSALYLCASTPTAGRRYQETQYFGPGTRLLVL.

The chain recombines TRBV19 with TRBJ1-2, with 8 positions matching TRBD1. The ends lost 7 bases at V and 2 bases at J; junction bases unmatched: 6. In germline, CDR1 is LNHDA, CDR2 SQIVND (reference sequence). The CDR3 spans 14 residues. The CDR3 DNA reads TGTGCCAGTATCGATCAGGGGGCGAACTATGGCTACACCTTC. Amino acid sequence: CASIDQGANYGYTF.

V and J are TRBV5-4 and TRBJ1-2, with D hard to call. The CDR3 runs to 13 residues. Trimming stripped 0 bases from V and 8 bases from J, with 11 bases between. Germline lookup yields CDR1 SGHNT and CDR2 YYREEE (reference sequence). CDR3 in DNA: TGTGCCAGCAGCTTGGATGGAGTATGGGGCTACACCTTC. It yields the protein CASSLDGVWGYTF.

The DNA for the CDR3 is TGTGCCAGTAGTATATCGCCAAGGGCGGGGACTGAAGCTTTCTTT. Residues: CASSISPRAGTEAFF. The rearrangement links TRBV19 to TRBJ1-1, with no clear D. CDR3 size: 15 residues. Germline V CDR1 and CDR2: LNHDA, SQIVND (reference sequence). V was pared by 2 bases and J by 5 bases, with 15 bases between.

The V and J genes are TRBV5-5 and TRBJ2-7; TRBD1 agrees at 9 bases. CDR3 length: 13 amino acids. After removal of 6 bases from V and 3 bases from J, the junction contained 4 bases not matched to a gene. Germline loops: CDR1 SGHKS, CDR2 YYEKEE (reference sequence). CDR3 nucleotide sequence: TGTGCCAGCACTTTGACAGGGGGCTACGAGCAGTACTTC. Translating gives CASTLTGGYEQYF.

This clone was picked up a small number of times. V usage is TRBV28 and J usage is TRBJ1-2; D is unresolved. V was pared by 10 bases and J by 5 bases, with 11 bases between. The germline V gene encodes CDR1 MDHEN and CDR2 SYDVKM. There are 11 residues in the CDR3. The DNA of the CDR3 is TGTGCCATTCAAGTCGGGTATGGCTACACCTTC. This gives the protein CAIQVGYGYTF.

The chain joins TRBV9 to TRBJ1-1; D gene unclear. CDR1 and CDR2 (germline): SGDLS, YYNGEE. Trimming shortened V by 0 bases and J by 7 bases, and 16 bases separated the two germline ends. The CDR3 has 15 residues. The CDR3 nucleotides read TGTGCCAGCAGCGTAGAGCCGGGAGGGAGGATTGAAGCTTTCTTT. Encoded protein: CASSVEPGGRIEAFF.

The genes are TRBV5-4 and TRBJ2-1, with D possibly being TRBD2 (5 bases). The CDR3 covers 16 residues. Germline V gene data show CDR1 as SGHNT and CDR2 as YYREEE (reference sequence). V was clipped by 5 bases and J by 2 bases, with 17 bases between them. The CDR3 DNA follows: TGTGCCAGCAGTTTCCCCCCGGCCGGGACCTACAATGAGCAGTTCTTC. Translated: CASSFPPAGTYNEQFF.